One sample yielded the 5 T cell receptor beta chains listed below, sequenced in a study of OX40 agonist ivuxolimab in advanced cancers. Libraries were constructed by the immunoSEQ multiplex PCR assay. TCRdb took this table from immuneACCESS and kept in-frame rearrangements with V and J called. Such tables lack part of the clones; where checked against another copy, unresolved V genes explain under half of the gap, and the rest is unexplained. The sample yields 35,000 to 45,000 clones; 80% to 90% were counted once. Roughly 4.5% of the sample belongs to the ten largest clones. Sequences were derived from CD4+ or CD8+ T cells sorted from blood, sampled in a trial of the OX40 agonist ivuxolimab. These TCRs come from an adult with an advanced solid tumor such as melanoma, head and neck, liver or kidney cancer.

The count of this clone is one. The V and J genes are TRBV5-4 and TRBJ1-2; 7 bases are shared with TRBD1. The ends lost 0 bases at V and 4 bases at J; junction bases unmatched: 6. Germline V gene lookup returns CDR1 SGHNT and CDR2 YYREEE (reference sequence). The CDR3 consists of 15 residues. The CDR3 region is CASSLVGTAVYGYTF. The CDR3 DNA reads TGTGCCAGCAGCTTGGTAGGGACAGCAGTCTATGGCTACACCTTC.

This clone was counted once. The rearrangement joins TRBV11-2 to TRBJ2-7; D might be TRBD1 (6 bases). The CDR3 sequence is 14 residues long. The germline CDR1 and CDR2 sequences are SGHAT and FQNNGV. V shed 5 bases and J shed 4 bases, with 15 bases lying between them. The CDR3 is CASSPDRMNYEQYF. CDR3 DNA sequence: TGTGCCAGCAGCCCCGACAGGATGAATTACGAGCAGTACTTC.

The chain employs TRBV30 and TRBJ1-1; the match to TRBD1 covers 9 bases. The germline V gene encodes CDR1 GTSNPN and CDR2 SVGIG (reference sequence). With V trimmed by 5 bases and J by 1 base, 14 bases remained unmatched. This CDR3 has 17 residues. Here the CDR3 DNA reads TGTGCCTGGGGACGCATTTACAAGACAGGGGGGAACACTGAAGCTTTCTTT. This translates into CAWGRIYKTGGNTEAFF.

The chain is built from TRBV9 and TRBJ2-1, with 7 bases aligning to TRBD1. The CDR3 loop spans 15 amino acids. CDR1 and CDR2 from the germline V gene are SGDLS and YYNGEE. The V gene end was trimmed by 0 bases and the J gene end by 4 bases; junction bases not matched to a gene: 4. The CDR3 DNA reads TGTGCCAGCAGCGTAGAAGGGGGCTCATACAATGAGCAGTTCTTC. It is translated as CASSVEGGSYNEQFF.

V usage is TRBV7-2 and J usage is TRBJ2-3; D possibly corresponds to TRBD2 (7 bases). The CDR3 sequence is 16 residues long. Germline values: CDR1 SGHTA, CDR2 FQGNSA. V dropped 8 bases and J dropped 1 base, with 19 bases sitting between them. The CDR3: CASRIGGGARTDTQYF. The CDR3 DNA reads TGTGCCAGCCGAATAGGGGGAGGGGCCCGCACAGATACGCAGTATTTT.